These T cell receptor beta chains were read from a single sample in a study of blood T cell repertoires in COVID-19. The protocol was immunoSEQ multiplex PCR, while the TCRdb copy is restricted to in-frame clones and leaves out a portion. The sample holds under 65,000 clones, around 80% seen once. Sequenced: peripheral blood. Every receptor here comes from an older woman with acute or convalescent COVID-19. Both conserved end residues are part of each CDR3. D genes are given only for firm matches. The listing skips clone size in some rows; elsewhere it reads once, few, many or a size class.

j_call: TRBJ1-1
d_call: .
v_call: TRBV4-1
clone_size: once
cdr3_aa: CVSRYRETGMNTEAFF
cdr3_nt: TGCGTCAGCAGGTACAGGGAGACAGGAATGAACACTGAAGCTTTCTTT

j_call: TRBJ2-7
d_call: TRBD1
v_call: TRBV14
clone_size: .
cdr3_aa: CASTPTGPTGEQYF
cdr3_nt: TGTGCCAGCACACCGACAGGGCCTACCGGCGAGCAGTACTTC

j_call: TRBJ2-7
d_call: TRBD1
v_call: TRBV10-3
clone_size: .
cdr3_aa: CAISATGDSYEQYF
cdr3_nt: TGTGCCATCAGTGCAACAGGGGACTCCTACGAGCAGTACTTC

j_call: TRBJ2-7
d_call: .
v_call: TRBV10-3
clone_size: .
cdr3_aa: CAISDRPRVHEQYF
cdr3_nt: TGTGCCATCAGTGACCGTCCCCGGGTCCACGAGCAGTACTTC

j_call: TRBJ1-3
d_call: .
v_call: TRBV5-1
clone_size: .
cdr3_aa: CASSVGSSGNTIYF
cdr3_nt: TGCGCCAGCAGCGTTGGGAGCTCTGGAAACACCATATATTTT

j_call: TRBJ2-3
d_call: TRBD2
v_call: TRBV5-3
clone_size: .
cdr3_aa: CARSPSGGGATDTQYF
cdr3_nt: TGTGCCAGAAGCCCCTCCGGCGGGGGGGCGACAGATACGCAGTATTTT

j_call: TRBJ1-1
d_call: .
v_call: TRBV7-2
clone_size: few
cdr3_aa: CASSVGGLAEAFF
cdr3_nt: TGTGCCAGCAGTGTAGGGGGTTTGGCTGAAGCTTTCTTT

j_call: TRBJ1-2
d_call: TRBD1
v_call: TRBV12-3/TRBV12-4
clone_size: .
cdr3_aa: CASSGTANYGYTF
cdr3_nt: TGTGCCAGCAGTGGGACAGCTAACTATGGCTACACCTTC

j_call: TRBJ2-7
d_call: .
v_call: TRBV11-2
clone_size: .
cdr3_aa: CASSLRGITYEQYF
cdr3_nt: TGTGCCAGCAGCCTCCGAGGGATCACCTACGAGCAGTACTTC

j_call: TRBJ2-4
d_call: .
v_call: TRBV29-1
clone_size: .
cdr3_aa: CSVEDWDTAKNIQYF
cdr3_nt: TGCAGCGTTGAAGACTGGGACACAGCCAAAAACATTCAGTACTTC

j_call: TRBJ1-6
d_call: TRBD1
v_call: TRBV6-5
clone_size: .
cdr3_aa: CASRRTGGDNSPLHF
cdr3_nt: TGTGCCAGCAGAAGGACAGGCGGAGATAATTCACCCCTCCACTTT

j_call: TRBJ2-7
d_call: .
v_call: TRBV14
clone_size: once
cdr3_aa: CASSQMSRGSYEQYF
cdr3_nt: TGTGCCAGCAGCCAGATGTCCCGGGGGAGCTACGAGCAGTACTTC

j_call: TRBJ1-2
d_call: .
v_call: TRBV15
clone_size: .
cdr3_aa: CATSRDLGQLDGYTF
cdr3_nt: TGTGCCACCAGCAGAGATCTCGGACAGCTCGATGGCTACACCTTC

j_call: TRBJ1-3
d_call: TRBD1
v_call: TRBV7-3
clone_size: .
cdr3_aa: CASSKDRGSTIYF
cdr3_nt: TGTGCCAGCAGCAAGGACAGGGGGTCGACCATATATTTT

j_call: TRBJ1-1
d_call: TRBD1
v_call: TRBV4-3
clone_size: few
cdr3_aa: CASSHTGQVKNTEAFF
cdr3_nt: TGCGCCAGCAGCCATACTGGACAGGTAAAGAACACTGAAGCTTTCTTT

j_call: TRBJ1-3
d_call: .
v_call: TRBV9
clone_size: .
cdr3_aa: CASSVDSFSGNTIYF
cdr3_nt: TGTGCCAGCAGCGTAGACAGCTTCTCTGGAAACACCATATATTTT

j_call: TRBJ2-7
d_call: TRBD2
v_call: TRBV14
clone_size: .
cdr3_aa: CASSRTSGGRYEQYF
cdr3_nt: TGTGCCAGCAGTCGAACCAGCGGGGGAAGGTACGAGCAGTACTTC

j_call: TRBJ2-2
d_call: .
v_call: TRBV6-5
clone_size: .
cdr3_aa: CASSFSTGELFF
cdr3_nt: TGTGCCAGCAGTTTTAGCACCGGGGAGCTGTTTTTT

j_call: TRBJ2-7
d_call: .
v_call: TRBV7-8
clone_size: .
cdr3_aa: CASSRPGNNYEQYF
cdr3_nt: TGTGCCAGCTCCCGACCGGGGAACAACTACGAGCAGTACTTC

j_call: TRBJ2-3
d_call: .
v_call: TRBV7-9
clone_size: few
cdr3_aa: CASNPIRFGGASTDTQYF
cdr3_nt: TGTGCCAGCAACCCCATTCGTTTTGGGGGGGCTAGCACAGATACGCAGTATTTT

j_call: TRBJ1-6
d_call: TRBD1
v_call: TRBV4-2
clone_size: .
cdr3_aa: CASSQAAGQALSSLHF
cdr3_nt: TGTGCCAGCAGCCAAGCAGCGGGACAGGCTTTGTCGTCCCTCCACTTT

j_call: TRBJ1-2
d_call: TRBD1
v_call: TRBV19
clone_size: .
cdr3_aa: CASSIGRQGHYGYTF
cdr3_nt: TGTGCCAGTAGTATCGGGAGACAGGGCCACTATGGCTACACCTTC

j_call: TRBJ1-5
d_call: .
v_call: TRBV5-8
clone_size: .
cdr3_aa: CASSGRARAGQPQHF
cdr3_nt: TGTGCCAGCAGCGGGAGGGCCCGGGCCGGGCAGCCCCAGCATTTT

j_call: TRBJ1-4
d_call: TRBD1
v_call: TRBV9
clone_size: .
cdr3_aa: CASSAGTGRAVLFF
cdr3_nt: TGTGCCAGCAGCGCCGGGACAGGGCGGGCGGTACTGTTTTTT

j_call: TRBJ1-1
d_call: .
v_call: TRBV4-2
clone_size: .
cdr3_aa: CASSQPHGMAEAFF
cdr3_nt: TGTGCCAGCAGCCAGCCACACGGGATGGCTGAAGCTTTCTTT

j_call: TRBJ2-6
d_call: .
v_call: TRBV7-3
clone_size: .
cdr3_aa: CASSPFQGANVLTF
cdr3_nt: TGTGCCAGCAGCCCATTCCAGGGGGCCAACGTCCTGACTTTC

j_call: TRBJ2-1
d_call: .
v_call: TRBV9
clone_size: .
cdr3_aa: CASSVEQGTYNEQFF
cdr3_nt: TGTGCCAGCAGCGTAGAACAGGGAACCTACAATGAGCAGTTCTTC

j_call: TRBJ2-3
d_call: TRBD1
v_call: TRBV5-1
clone_size: .
cdr3_aa: CASRSGTGSTDTQYF
cdr3_nt: TGCGCCAGCAGATCCGGGACAGGGAGCACAGATACGCAGTATTTT

j_call: TRBJ2-1
d_call: TRBD2
v_call: TRBV6-2/TRBV6-3
clone_size: .
cdr3_aa: CASSRRTSGDHNEQFF
cdr3_nt: TGTGCCAGCAGTAGAAGGACTAGCGGGGACCACAATGAGCAGTTCTTC

j_call: TRBJ2-2
d_call: .
v_call: TRBV2
clone_size: .
cdr3_aa: CASRGLMTGELFF
cdr3_nt: TGTGCCAGCAGGGGACTTATGACCGGGGAGCTGTTTTTT

j_call: TRBJ1-1
d_call: TRBD1
v_call: TRBV7-2
clone_size: .
cdr3_aa: CASSMDRGDEAFF
cdr3_nt: TGTGCCAGCAGCATGGACAGGGGAGATGAAGCTTTCTTT

j_call: TRBJ1-2
d_call: .
v_call: TRBV5-1
clone_size: .
cdr3_aa: CASSPGAENYGYTF
cdr3_nt: TGCGCCAGCAGCCCAGGGGCGGAGAACTATGGCTACACCTTC

j_call: TRBJ2-2
d_call: TRBD2
v_call: TRBV3-1/TRBV3-2
clone_size: .
cdr3_aa: CASSQDGRGRAGELFF
cdr3_nt: TGTGCCAGCAGCCAAGATGGGAGGGGCAGGGCCGGGGAGCTGTTTTTT

j_call: TRBJ2-2
d_call: TRBD1
v_call: TRBV30
clone_size: once
cdr3_aa: CACRPGQGYPGELFF
cdr3_nt: TGTGCCTGCCGCCCCGGACAGGGGTATCCCGGGGAGCTGTTTTTT

j_call: TRBJ1-1
d_call: .
v_call: TRBV30
clone_size: .
cdr3_aa: CAWTSQGFTEAFF
cdr3_nt: TGTGCCTGGACCAGCCAGGGGTTCACTGAAGCTTTCTTT

j_call: TRBJ1-2
d_call: .
v_call: TRBV6-5
clone_size: .
cdr3_aa: CASSLQGRGYTF
cdr3_nt: TGTGCCAGCAGTCTACAGGGACGTGGCTACACCTTC

j_call: TRBJ1-1
d_call: .
v_call: TRBV16
clone_size: .
cdr3_aa: CASSQLVNTEAFF
cdr3_nt: TGTGCCAGCAGCCAGTTAGTGAACACTGAAGCTTTCTTT

j_call: TRBJ2-3
d_call: TRBD2
v_call: TRBV7-6
clone_size: .
cdr3_aa: CASSLIAGGTDTQYF
cdr3_nt: TGTGCCAGCAGCTTGATAGCGGGGGGGACAGATACGCAGTATTTT

j_call: TRBJ2-1
d_call: .
v_call: TRBV25-1
clone_size: .
cdr3_aa: CASRTLVEQFF
cdr3_nt: TGTGCCAGCAGGACATTAGTTGAGCAGTTCTTC

j_call: TRBJ2-2
d_call: TRBD2
v_call: TRBV7-2
clone_size: .
cdr3_aa: CASSWRLAGGLNTGELFF
cdr3_nt: TGTGCCAGCAGCTGGAGACTAGCGGGGGGACTCAACACCGGGGAGCTGTTTTTT